This TCR beta chain was obtained from a study of cytomegalovirus exposure and HLA in healthy donors. Researchers ran the PCR with 60 Vbeta and 13 Jbeta primers. The table came from immunoSEQ multiplex PCR; TCRdb's copy has only in-frame clones and leaves some out. Of 240,000 or so clones in the sample, around 80% were seen once. The source is a woman aged 60 to 75 in good health and CMV-seropositive. Sequences were obtained from PBMCs.

In DNA form, the CDR3 reads TGCAGCGTCTCGGACACCGGGGAGCTGTTTTTT. This gives the protein CSVSDTGELFF. This chain connects TRBV29-1 to TRBJ2-2; D is unresolved. The germline V gene has CDR1 SQVTM and CDR2 ANQGSEA. The V and J ends lost 6 bases and 3 bases respectively, with 5 bases between them. The CDR3 has 11 amino acids.